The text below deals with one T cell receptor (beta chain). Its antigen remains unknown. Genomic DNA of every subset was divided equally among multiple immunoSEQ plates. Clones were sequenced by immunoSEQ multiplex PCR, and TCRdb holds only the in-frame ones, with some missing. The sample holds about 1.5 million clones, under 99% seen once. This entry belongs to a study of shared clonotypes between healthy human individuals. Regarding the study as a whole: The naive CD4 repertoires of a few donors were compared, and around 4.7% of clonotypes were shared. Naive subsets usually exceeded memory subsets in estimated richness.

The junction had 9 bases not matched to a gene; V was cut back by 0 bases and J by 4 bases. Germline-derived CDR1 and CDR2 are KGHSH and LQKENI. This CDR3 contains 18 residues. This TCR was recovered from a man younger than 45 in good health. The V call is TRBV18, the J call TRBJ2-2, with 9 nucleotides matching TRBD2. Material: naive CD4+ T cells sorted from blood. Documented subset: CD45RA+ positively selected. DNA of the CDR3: TGTGCCAGCTCACCACCGGGGGCCGGGACTAGCCCCACCGGGGAGCTGTTTTTT. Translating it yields CASSPPGAGTSPTGELFF.